The entry below describes one T cell receptor beta chain. Its target is not known. This sample was included in a study of cytomegalovirus exposure and HLA in healthy donors. Study at large: Unique TCR beta sequences numbering around 110 million came from around 180 million T cells in an earlier analysis.

V dropped 5 bases and J dropped 4 bases, with 14 bases sitting between them. Germline V gene sequence: CDR1 SGHAT, CDR2 FQNNGV. The CDR3 sequence is 14 residues long. Notes on the study in general: A later analysis found that most CMV-associated TCR beta chains appeared HLA-restricted. It is likely that the observed cluster of highly shared sequence variants was a sequencing artifact. About 87% or about 30% of the time was how often most TCR beta V segments were productive, according to an earlier analysis.

The PCR was carried out with 60 Vbeta primers and 13 Jbeta primers. Produced via immunoSEQ multiplex PCR; TCRdb's table is partial and in-frame only. The table has 95,000 to 150,000 clones, over 60% seen once; the top ten hold 6% to 8%. The specimen was PBMCs. The chain employs TRBV11-2 and TRBJ1-1; the D gene is possibly TRBD1 (5 bases). The source is a woman in her thirties or forties in good health and CMV-seronegative. The CDR3 loop reads CASSQRQGTTEAFF. CDR3 nucleotide sequence: TGTGCCAGCAGCCAGAGGCAGGGAACCACTGAAGCTTTCTTT.